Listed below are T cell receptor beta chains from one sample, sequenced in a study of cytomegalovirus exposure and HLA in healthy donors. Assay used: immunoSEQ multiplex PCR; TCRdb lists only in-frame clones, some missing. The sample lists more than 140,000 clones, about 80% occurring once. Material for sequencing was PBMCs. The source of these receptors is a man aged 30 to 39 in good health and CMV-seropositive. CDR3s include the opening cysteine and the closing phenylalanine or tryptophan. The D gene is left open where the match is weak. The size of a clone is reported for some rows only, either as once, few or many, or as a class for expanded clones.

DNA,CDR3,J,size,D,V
TGTGCCAAAGGGGGGGGAAATCAGCCCCAGCATTTT,CAKGGGNQPQHF,TRBJ1-5,-,-,TRBV19
TGTGCCAGCAGTGTTCTAACAGGGAGCTCCTACGAGCAGTACTTC,CASSVLTGSSYEQYF,TRBJ2-7,-,-,TRBV6-1
TGTGCCAGCTCACCACCGGGACTAGCGGGAGAAACCGGGGAGCTGTTTTTT,CASSPPGLAGETGELFF,TRBJ2-2,once,TRBD2,TRBV18
TGTGCCTGGACTCGGTCGACCTATAATTCACCCCTCCACTTT,CAWTRSTYNSPLHF,TRBJ1-6,-,-,TRBV30
TGTGCCAGCAGTTACGTCGGTATCCAGTACTTC,CASSYVGIQYF,TRBJ2-7,-,-,TRBV6-5
TGTGCCAGCAGCTTAGAGCCCCCATTAGATACGCAGTATTTT,CASSLEPPLDTQYF,TRBJ2-3,-,-,TRBV7-9
TGTGCCTGGATTTCAAGACAGGAGGCTTTCTTT,CAWISRQEAFF,TRBJ1-1,-,-,TRBV30
TGCAGCGTGTCCCTTAACTTGAACACCGGGGAGCTGTTTTTT,CSVSLNLNTGELFF,TRBJ2-2,-,-,TRBV29-1
TGTGCCAGCACCTACTCGAGGGACTCCCCTGTAGATGAGCAGTTCTTC,CASTYSRDSPVDEQFF,TRBJ2-1,few,-,TRBV6-6
TGTGCCAGCAGCTTGGCGGGGGGCGAAGAGACCCAGTACTTC,CASSLAGGEETQYF,TRBJ2-5,once,-,TRBV5-5
TGTGCCAGCAGCCTTAACGCTATTGGTGGCTACACCTTC,CASSLNAIGGYTF,TRBJ1-2,-,-,TRBV7-2
TGTGCCAGCAGTTACGAGGGCAGGAATCAGCCCCAGCATTTT,CASSYEGRNQPQHF,TRBJ1-5,-,-,TRBV6-5
TGTGCCAGCAGTTACTCGGAACTAGCGGGAGGTAATGAGCAGTTCTTC,CASSYSELAGGNEQFF,TRBJ2-1,-,TRBD2,TRBV6-5
TGTGCCAGCAGCTTTCCCGGGACAGCCATCGGGACCCAGTACTTC,CASSFPGTAIGTQYF,TRBJ2-5,-,TRBD1,TRBV5-4
TGCGCCAGCAGCCAAGGGGCAGGGAGGACTGAAGCTTTCTTT,CASSQGAGRTEAFF,TRBJ1-1,once,-,TRBV4-3
TGTGCCAGCAGTTACTCTGGCTCTTGGGCAGTAGAAGCTTTCTTT,CASSYSGSWAVEAFF,TRBJ1-1,-,-,TRBV6-5
TGTGCCAGCAGTTCTGCCCGGGGAAGCTCTAACGAGCAGTACTTC,CASSSARGSSNEQYF,TRBJ2-7,-,-,TRBV6-5